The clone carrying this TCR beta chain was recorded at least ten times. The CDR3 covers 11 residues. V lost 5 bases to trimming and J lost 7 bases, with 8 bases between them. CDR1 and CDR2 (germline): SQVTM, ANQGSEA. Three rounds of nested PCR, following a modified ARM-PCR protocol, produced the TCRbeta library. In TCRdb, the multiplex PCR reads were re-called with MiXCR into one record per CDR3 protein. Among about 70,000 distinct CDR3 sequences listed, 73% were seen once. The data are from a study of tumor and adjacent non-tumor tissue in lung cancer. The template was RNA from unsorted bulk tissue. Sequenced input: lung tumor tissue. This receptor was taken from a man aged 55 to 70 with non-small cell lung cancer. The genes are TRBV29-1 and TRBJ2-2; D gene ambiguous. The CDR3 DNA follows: TGCAGCGTTTCTTGGGGCGGGGAGCTGTTTTTT. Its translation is CSVSWGGELFF.